This T cell receptor beta chain came from a study of cytomegalovirus exposure and HLA in healthy donors. The method was immunoSEQ multiplex PCR; TCRdb's version includes in-frame clones alone and lacks a portion of them. Here the sample spans about 220,000 clones, just over 90% being singletons. Study observations and caveats: The study designated fewer than 200 TCR beta chains cytomegalovirus-associated.

Of note for this clone: The antigen remains undetermined.

The junction had 2 bases not matched to a gene; V was cut back by 4 bases and J by 5 bases. This CDR3 region has 13 residues. Germline CDR1 is SEHNR and CDR2 is FQNEAQ (reference sequence). This TCR derives from a woman aged 18-35 years in good health and CMV-seronegative. Sequencing used PBMCs. The chain uses TRBV7-9 and TRBJ2-7, with 10 bases identical to TRBD1. CDR3 bases: TGTGCCAGCAGCTATGGACAGGGGGACGAGCAGTACTTC. Translated, it gives CASSYGQGDEQYF.